This T cell receptor delta chain was profiled in a study of Vδ1+ human thymocytes. Study observations and caveats: Thymic TRG and TRD repertoires appeared highly polyclonal.

Trimming at V came to 4 bases and at J to 0 bases, leaving 27 bases not matched to a gene. This CDR3 comprises 23 residues. The germline V gene encodes CDR1 TSWWSYY and CDR2 QGS. Sequences come from RNA converted to cDNA by reverse transcription. Pooled V-gene forward primers with one constant-region reverse primer generated the CDR3 amplicons by multiplex PCR. TCRdb re-called the multiplex PCR reads with CATT. The top ten clones hold 0.5% of a sample with 45,000 to 60,000 delta-chain clones, about a sixth of them seen once. As regards this clone: Antigen specificity is unknown.

This clonotype was obtained from a boy less than two years old who had congenital heart surgery. Sequencing used Vdelta1+ gamma-delta thymocytes from the thymus. The subset denotes: FACS-sorted CD3+ TCRalphabeta- TCRVdelta1+ TCRVdelta2- thymocytes. This rearrangement joins TRDV1 to TRDJ1; 9 positions match TRDD3. The CDR3 region is CALGALPYWRILGDEEYTDKLIF. CDR3 bases: TGTGCTCTTGGGGCCCTTCCGTACTGGAGGATACTGGGGGACGAAGAGTACACCGATAAACTCATCTTT.